This record concerns one T cell receptor (beta chain) sequence. Per germline, CDR1 MDHEN and CDR2 SYDVKM. The CDR3 is 14 residues long. After removal of 6 bases from V and 9 bases from J, the junction contained 8 bases not matched to a gene. The data originate from a study of control samples from healthy donors and cancer patients. The repertoire was sequenced with immunoSEQ multiplex PCR; TCRdb's copy has only in-frame clones and lacks some. Its table records about 200,000 clones. Sequencing was carried out using blood. This chain uses TRBV28 with TRBJ1-6; 7 bases match TRBD1. The clonotype comes from a woman aged 30 to 39 in good health. CDR3 bases: TGTGCCAGCAGAGTACAGGGGAATACTTCACCCCTCCACTTT. This encodes CASRVQGNTSPLHF.